This is a list of T cell receptor beta chains from one sample in a study of identical twins. A single record per CDR3 protein comes from TCRdb applying MiXCR to the 5' RACE reads. The sample contains roughly 480,000 distinct CDR3 sequences, roughly 26% of which appear only once. These data also featured in a second study, about T cells expressing NK-cell markers.

Sequencing was carried out using CD4+ T cells sorted from blood. These receptors were taken from a woman aged 18-30 years in good health. Both conserved end residues are part of each CDR3. The D gene is left open where the match is weak. Clone sizes are given selectively: once, few, many, or a class where the clone is expanded.

-	-	TRBJ2-7	TRBV6-2/TRBV6-3	CASDEGWRGEQYF	TGTGCCAGCGATGAGGGGTGGAGGGGTGAGCAGTACTTC
-	-	TRBJ2-5	TRBV5-1	CASSLSPYQETQYF	TGCGCCAGCAGCTTGTCTCCGTACCAAGAGACCCAGTACTTC
-	few	TRBJ1-1	TRBV5-8	CASSSQRAGEVTEAFF	TGTGCCAGCAGCTCGCAGCGGGCAGGGGAGGTCACTGAAGCTTTCTTT
TRBD1	-	TRBJ2-4	TRBV3-1	CASSRDRGPPVQYF	TGTGCCAGCAGCCGGGACAGGGGTCCTCCGGTTCAGTACTTC
-	-	TRBJ1-1	TRBV20-1	CSASDPGLGTEAFF	TGCAGTGCTAGTGACCCCGGTCTCGGCACTGAAGCTTTCTTT
TRBD1	few	TRBJ1-2	TRBV12-3/TRBV12-4	CASRNTGGGGYTF	TGTGCCAGCAGAAATACAGGGGGCGGTGGCTACACCTTC
-	few	TRBJ1-1	TRBV25-1	CASSEYGGVAFF	TGTGCCAGCAGTGAATATGGGGGAGTAGCTTTCTTT
-	-	TRBJ2-5	TRBV12-3/TRBV12-4	CASSLRSGQETLYF	TGTGCCAGCAGTTTACGGTCGGGTCAAGAGACCCTGTACTTC
-	-	TRBJ2-3	TRBV27	CASSLGRRGTQYF	TGTGCCAGCAGCTTGGGCCGGCGTGGTACGCAGTATTTT
-	few	TRBJ2-3	TRBV20-1	CSAWGYADTQYF	TGCAGTGCTTGGGGGTACGCAGATACGCAGTATTTT
-	few	TRBJ2-7	TRBV3-1	CASSSGTVTYEQYF	TGTGCCAGCAGTTCCGGGACGGTAACCTACGAGCAGTACTTC
-	many	TRBJ2-1	TRBV5-1	CASSLSGQEGNEQFF	TGCGCCAGCAGCTTGTCGGGACAAGAAGGAAATGAGCAGTTCTTC
TRBD1	-	TRBJ2-2	TRBV5-4	CASSTRTGRELFF	TGTGCCAGCAGCACCCGGACAGGGCGGGAGCTGTTTTTT
-	few	TRBJ2-4	TRBV7-9	CASSPGSIQYF	TGTGCCAGCAGCCCCGGTTCCATTCAGTACTTC
TRBD2	few	TRBJ2-1	TRBV7-3	CASSLVSGGLYNEQFF	TGTGCCAGCAGCTTGGTTAGCGGGGGGCTCTACAATGAGCAGTTCTTC
-	-	TRBJ1-6	TRBV5-1	CASSFSGNNSPLHF	TGCGCCAGCAGCTTTTCAGGGAATAATTCACCCCTCCACTTT
TRBD2	-	TRBJ2-1	TRBV12-3/TRBV12-4	CASSPFLRAGGNEQFF	TGTGCCAGCAGTCCCTTCCTAAGAGCGGGGGGGAATGAGCAGTTCTTC
TRBD2	-	TRBJ2-1	TRBV3-1	CASSHGTSGGARNEQFF	TGTGCCAGCAGCCACGGGACTAGCGGGGGGGCACGCAATGAGCAGTTCTTC
-	-	TRBJ2-1	TRBV4-2	CASSQAGVGNEQFF	TGTGCCAGCAGCCAAGCAGGGGTGGGCAATGAGCAGTTCTTC
-	few	TRBJ2-1	TRBV12-3/TRBV12-4	CASSENGSNGEQFF	TGTGCCAGCAGCGAAAACGGGTCGAACGGTGAGCAGTTCTTC
TRBD1	-	TRBJ2-4	TRBV30	CAWETGENIQYF	TGTGCCTGGGAGACAGGGGAAAACATTCAGTACTTC
-	-	TRBJ1-4	TRBV5-1	CASSLGVTNEKLFF	TGCGCCAGCAGCTTGGGTGTAACTAATGAAAAACTGTTTTTT
-	few	TRBJ1-5	TRBV7-8	CASSLGSTGSNQPQHF	TGTGCCAGCAGCTTAGGATCCACGGGGAGCAATCAGCCCCAGCATTTT
TRBD1	-	TRBJ2-1	TRBV11-2	CASSFVTGDEQFF	TGTGCCAGCAGCTTCGTGACAGGGGATGAGCAGTTCTTC
-	-	TRBJ2-7	TRBV12-3/TRBV12-4	CASSLKSRDRGYEQYF	TGTGCCAGCAGTTTAAAGTCGCGGGATCGAGGGTACGAGCAGTACTTC
-	few	TRBJ2-7	TRBV10-3	CAISELMKYEQYF	TGTGCCATCAGTGAGTTAATGAAGTACGAGCAGTACTTC
-	many	TRBJ2-1	TRBV20-1	CSATHGPSQFF	TGCAGTGCAACCCACGGCCCCTCGCAGTTCTTC
-	-	TRBJ2-2	TRBV4-1	CASSPSSTGRRTGELFF	TGCGCCAGCAGCCCCAGTTCGACAGGGAGGAGGACCGGGGAGCTGTTTTTT
-	-	TRBJ1-2	TRBV12-3/TRBV12-4	CASSVTANYGYTF	TGTGCCAGCAGTGTCACAGCTAACTATGGCTACACCTTC
TRBD2	few	TRBJ2-1	TRBV5-1	CASSAGGLAHNEQFF	TGCGCCAGCAGCGCAGGAGGACTAGCTCACAATGAGCAGTTCTTC
TRBD2	once	TRBJ2-1	TRBV12-3/TRBV12-4	CASSRSGSGRGEQFF	TGTGCCAGCAGTCGCTCGGGTAGCGGGAGAGGTGAGCAGTTCTTC
TRBD2	few	TRBJ2-1	TRBV6-2/TRBV6-3	CASTTAQRGNNEQFF	TGTGCCAGCACCACAGCGCAGCGGGGGAACAATGAGCAGTTCTTC
-	few	TRBJ2-7	TRBV7-8	CASSLGLVKYF	TGTGCCAGCAGCTTAGGACTAGTGAAGTACTTC
-	few	TRBJ1-5	TRBV10-3	CATRGIRQPQHF	TGTGCCACCCGGGGGATTCGTCAGCCCCAGCATTTT
-	-	TRBJ2-5	TRBV25-1	CASSELWEGPEETQYF	TGTGCCAGCAGTGAATTGTGGGAAGGACCCGAAGAGACCCAGTACTTC
-	few	TRBJ2-5	TRBV6-2/TRBV6-3	CASSYIPGGLLEGETQYF	TGTGCCAGCAGTTATATCCCCGGCGGACTACTGGAGGGAGAGACCCAGTACTTC
-	-	TRBJ1-3	TRBV6-1	CASSAAGSSRNTIYF	TGTGCCAGCAGTGCGGCAGGATCCTCGCGGAACACCATATATTTT